The clone carrying this T cell receptor beta chain was seen ten or more times. CDR1 and CDR2 (germline): DFQATT, SNEGSKA (reference sequence). V lost 0 bases to trimming and J lost 4 bases, with 15 bases between them. This CDR3 has 15 amino acids. This sample stems from a study of T cells after yellow fever vaccination. The wider study: The study sorted EM, EMRA, CM and Tscm memory subsets by CD3, CD45RA, CCR7 and CD95. Fractions of low cell number were prepared using SMART-Seq v4 Ultra Low Input.

The study, taken as a whole, reports: Boosting was followed by the reappearance of most primary-vaccination clones (about 96% CD4, roughly 90% CD8).

Universal primer sites and UMIs were introduced during 5'RACE template-switching synthesis of TCR cDNA. TCRdb reprocessed the 5' RACE reads via MiXCR and lists one record per CDR3 protein. The data show 30,000 to 35,000 distinct CDR3 sequences, more than 6.5% seen once. The sequence derives from a man younger than 35 who received the YFV17D yellow fever vaccine. The V call is TRBV20-1, the J call TRBJ1-1; weak D call: TRBD1 (6 bases). The material was PBMCs, either bulk or a sorted T-cell subset (CD4+, CD8+, memory, or dextramer-sorted; not recorded which), obtained on the day of the first yellow fever vaccination. The CDR3 DNA reads as TGCAGTGCTAGAGATAGGGGCAGGGGTCTCACTGAAGCTTTCTTT. Translating gives CSARDRGRGLTEAFF.